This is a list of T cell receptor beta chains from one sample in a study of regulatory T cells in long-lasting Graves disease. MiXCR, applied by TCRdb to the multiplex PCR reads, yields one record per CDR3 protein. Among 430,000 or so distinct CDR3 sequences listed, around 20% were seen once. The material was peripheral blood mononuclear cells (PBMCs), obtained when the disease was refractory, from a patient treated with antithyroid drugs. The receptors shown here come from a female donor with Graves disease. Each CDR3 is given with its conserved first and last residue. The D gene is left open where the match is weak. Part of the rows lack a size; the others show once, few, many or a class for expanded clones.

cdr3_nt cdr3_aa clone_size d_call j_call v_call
TGCGCCAGCAGCCGGGGACTAGCGGCAACCTACGAGCAGTACTTC CASSRGLAATYEQYF . TRBD2 TRBJ2-7 TRBV4-1
TGTGCCAGCAGTTTAGAATTGGCGGGAGGATCCTCCTACGAGCAGTACTTC CASSLELAGGSSYEQYF many TRBD2 TRBJ2-7 TRBV28
TGTGCCAGCAGCAGCCGGGACAGCTTCTATGGCTACACCTTC CASSSRDSFYGYTF . TRBD1 TRBJ1-2 TRBV6-1
TGCAGTGCTAGAGTACAGGGGGCTAACAATCAGCCCCAGCATTTT CSARVQGANNQPQHF . TRBD1 TRBJ1-5 TRBV20-1
TGTGCCACCATTGCGACCGATTATAGCAATCAGCCCCAGCATTTT CATIATDYSNQPQHF many . TRBJ1-5 TRBV28
TGTGCCAGCACTAGCGGGACCGTGGGGGAGCAGTACTTC CASTSGTVGEQYF many TRBD2 TRBJ2-7 TRBV12-3/TRBV12-4
TGCAGCGTTAGTCCCGGGACAGATAATTCCGAAGCTTTCTTT CSVSPGTDNSEAFF few TRBD1 TRBJ1-1 TRBV29-1
TGTGCCAGCAGCGGATGGGGGAGGGAGACCCAGTACTTC CASSGWGRETQYF . . TRBJ2-5 TRBV9
TGTGCCAGAACAAATGGGGGGTCGAGAAGCGGGGAGCTGTTTTTT CARTNGGSRSGELFF many . TRBJ2-2 TRBV2
TGTGCCAGCAGCACGATGGAGGGACAGGGGAAAAACATTCAGTACTTC CASSTMEGQGKNIQYF many TRBD1 TRBJ2-4 TRBV7-3
TGTGCCAGCAGCCTTATTACAGGGAGAAGTGCCTACAATGAGCAGTTCTTC CASSLITGRSAYNEQFF . . TRBJ2-1 TRBV7-3
TGTGCCAGCAGCTCCGTTCTCTCGCCTCTAGAAAAACTGTTTTTT CASSSVLSPLEKLFF many . TRBJ1-4 TRBV7-2
TGTGCCAGCAGTTTCACTAGCGGGACGTACGAGCAGTACTTC CASSFTSGTYEQYF many TRBD2 TRBJ2-7 TRBV27
TGTGCCAGCAGTAACAGACCCACCTGGGGCAGCTTTAACTATGGCTACACCTTC CASSNRPTWGSFNYGYTF once . TRBJ1-2 TRBV28
TGTGCCAGCAGTCAGGGACCCGTGTCGAGCTATGGCTACACCTTC CASSQGPVSSYGYTF many . TRBJ1-2 TRBV6-1